The sample holds a few counts of the clone carrying this TCR beta chain. The target antigen is unknown. Through Arm-PCR of CDR3 regions and iRepertoire HTBI primers, TCR beta libraries were built. TCRdb independently ran MiXCR on the multiplex PCR reads; one entry per CDR3 protein. The data contain about 520,000 distinct CDR3 sequences, about 12% of them singletons. The data are from a study of regulatory T cells in long-lasting Graves disease. Study-wide findings and caveats: The researchers studied only peripheral blood, not thyroid tissue.

V lost 0 bases and J 6 bases, leaving 14 bases between the germline ends. The germline V gene encodes CDR1 DFQATT and CDR2 SNEGSKA (reference sequence). The CDR3 runs 14 residues. Time point noted: newly diagnosed GD, antithyroid drugs for less than 3 months. From PBMCs, RNA was extracted and then used to make the TCR library. This same sample was also taken into another study, of T cells in Graves' hyperthyroidism and ophthalmopathy. That source reports: Any patient presenting with uncontrolled infection, other autoimmune disease, pregnancy or lactation was left out. First-round RT-PCR of the TCR CDR3 relied on the HTBI primer set. A 13 V-J model separated ophthalmopathy from stable hyperthyroidism.

The chain combines TRBV20-1 with TRBJ1-2; D call uncertain. The sequence derives from a woman between 25 and 40 years old with Graves disease. This specimen was peripheral blood mononuclear cells (PBMCs), taken at new diagnosis, from a patient treated with antithyroid drugs. In DNA form, the CDR3 reads TGCAGTGCTAGAGATCGGATTCTCCCTAATGGCTACACCTTC. This codes for CSARDRILPNGYTF.